This T cell receptor (beta chain) was captured by sequencing in a study of glioma-infiltrating T cells. Study findings and constraints: Non-neoplastic patients had below-expected tissue-blood divergence, while all gliomas exceeded expectation. Very few CDR3 sequences were shared between tissue and blood.

TCR alpha and beta CDR3 regions were amplified from RNA using iRepertoire nested multiplex PCR. Input was about 100-450 ng of tissue mRNA or PBMC total RNA. TCRdb passed the multiplex PCR reads through MiXCR, listing each CDR3 protein once. In the table there are under 200,000 distinct CDR3 sequences, about 32% of which are singletons. This CDR3 has 14 residues. Trimming removed 1 base from V and 5 bases from J; junction bases left unmatched: 4. Germline values: CDR1 SGHKS, CDR2 YYEKEE (reference sequence). This clonotype appeared many times. Its antigen is currently unknown. The sequence derives from a human donor with low-grade glioma or glioblastoma, undergoing nonglioma brain surgery, or in good health (not recorded which). The chain recombines TRBV5-5 with TRBJ2-3, with 7 nucleotides matching TRBD1. Source material: glioma tissue, nonneoplastic brain tissue, or PBMCs (not recorded which). The CDR3 nucleotides read TGTGCCAGCAGCTTGCTACAGGGGAAAGATACGCAGTATTTT. This encodes CASSLLQGKDTQYF. Complete variable domain (other parts from reference TRBV5-5 and TRBJ2-3): DAGVTQSPTHLIKTRGQQVTLRCSPISGHKSVSWYQQVLGQGPQFIFQYYEKEERGRGNFPDRFSARQFPNYSSELNVNALLLGDSALYLCASSLLQGKDTQYFGPGTRLTVL.